The present entry profiles one T cell receptor (beta chain) with its context. The PCR employed 60 Vbeta primers together with 13 Jbeta primers. TCRdb's copy holds only in-frame clones and misses some; the assay was immunoSEQ multiplex PCR. Of approximately 110,000 clones listed, under 85% are singletons. This sample is part of a study of cytomegalovirus exposure and HLA in healthy donors. The CDR3 covers 13 residues. Trimming stripped 4 bases from V and 10 bases from J, with 17 bases between. From germline, CDR1 is SGHDT and CDR2 YYEEEE. This chain links TRBV5-6 with TRBJ1-2; tentative D call: TRBD1 (6 bases). Specimen: PBMCs. The receptor comes from a human donor in good health. CDR3 DNA: TGTGCCAGCAGCACCCAGGGGCTGAGGGACTACACCTTC. It specifies CASSTQGLRDYTF. The full variable domain, in which reference TRBV5-6 and TRBJ1-2 provide the parts outside the CDR3, is DAGVTQSPTHLIKTRGQQVTLRCSPKSGHDTVSWYQQALGQGPQFIFQYYEEEERQRGNFPDRFSGHQFPNYSSELNVNALLLGDSALYLCASSTQGLRDYTFGSGTRLTVV.